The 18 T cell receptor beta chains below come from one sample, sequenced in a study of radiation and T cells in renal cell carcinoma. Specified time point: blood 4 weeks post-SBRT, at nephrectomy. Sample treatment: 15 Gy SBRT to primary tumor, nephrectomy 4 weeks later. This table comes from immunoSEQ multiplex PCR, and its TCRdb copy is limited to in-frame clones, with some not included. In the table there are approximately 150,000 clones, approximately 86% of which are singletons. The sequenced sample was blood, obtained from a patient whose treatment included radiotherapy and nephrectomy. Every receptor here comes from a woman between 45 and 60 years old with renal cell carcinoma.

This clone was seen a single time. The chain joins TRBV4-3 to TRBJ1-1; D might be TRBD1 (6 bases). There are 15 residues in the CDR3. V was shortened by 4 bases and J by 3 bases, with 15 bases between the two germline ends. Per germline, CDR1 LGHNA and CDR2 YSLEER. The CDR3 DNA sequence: TGCGCCAGCAGCCCAACGGCGGGGGCAGACACTGAAGCTTTCTTT. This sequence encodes CASSPTAGADTEAFF.

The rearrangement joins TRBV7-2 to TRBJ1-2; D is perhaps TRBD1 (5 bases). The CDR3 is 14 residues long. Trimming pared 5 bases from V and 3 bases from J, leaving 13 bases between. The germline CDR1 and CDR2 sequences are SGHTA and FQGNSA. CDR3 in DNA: TGTGCCAGCAGCCCAGTCCAGACAGACTATGGCTACACCTTC. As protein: CASSPVQTDYGYTF.

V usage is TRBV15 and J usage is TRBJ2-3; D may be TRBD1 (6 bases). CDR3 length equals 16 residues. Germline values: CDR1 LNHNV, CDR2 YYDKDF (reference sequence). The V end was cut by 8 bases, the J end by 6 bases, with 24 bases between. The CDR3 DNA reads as TGTGCCACCGCCCAAAGGCGACAGGTAAAGAGTGATACGCAGTATTTT. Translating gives CATAQRRQVKSDTQYF.

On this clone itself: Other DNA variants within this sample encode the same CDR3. In DNA, the CDR3 is TGTGCCAGCAGTCGACAGGGTAATGATGGCTACACCTTC. It yields the protein CASSRQGNDGYTF. The chain employs TRBV6-6 and TRBJ1-2; 7 bases align to TRBD1. Trimming at V came to 5 bases and at J to 6 bases, leaving 6 bases not matched to a gene. CDR3 length: 13 residues. Germline CDR1 is MNHNY and CDR2 is SVGAGI (reference sequence).

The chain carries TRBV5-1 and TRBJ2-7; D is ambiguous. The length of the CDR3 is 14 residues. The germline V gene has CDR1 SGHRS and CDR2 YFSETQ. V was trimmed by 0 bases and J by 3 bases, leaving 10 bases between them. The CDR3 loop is CASSLAVLSYEQYF. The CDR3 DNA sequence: TGCGCCAGCAGCTTGGCTGTTTTGAGCTACGAGCAGTACTTC.

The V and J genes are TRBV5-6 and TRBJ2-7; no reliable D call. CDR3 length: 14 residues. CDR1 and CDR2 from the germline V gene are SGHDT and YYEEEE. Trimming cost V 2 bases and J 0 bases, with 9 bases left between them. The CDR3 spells CASSLDRRSYEQYF. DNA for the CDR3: TGTGCCAGCAGCTTAGACCGCCGCTCCTACGAGCAGTACTTC.

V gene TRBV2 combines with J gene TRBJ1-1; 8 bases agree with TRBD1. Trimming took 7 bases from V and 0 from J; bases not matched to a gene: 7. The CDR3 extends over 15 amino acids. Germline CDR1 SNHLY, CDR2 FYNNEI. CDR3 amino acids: CASTGQGGMNTEAFF. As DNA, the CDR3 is TGTGCCAGCACCGGACAGGGAGGGATGAACACTGAAGCTTTCTTT.

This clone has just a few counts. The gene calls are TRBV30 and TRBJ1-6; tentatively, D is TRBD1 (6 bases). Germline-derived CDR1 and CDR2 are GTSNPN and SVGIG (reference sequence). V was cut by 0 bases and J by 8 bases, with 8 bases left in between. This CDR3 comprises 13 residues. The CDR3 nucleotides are TGTGCCTGGAGTGTAGGGGGTGATTCACCCCTCCACTTT. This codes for CAWSVGGDSPLHF.

The CDR3 loop is CASSPWTSGGADTQYF. The CDR3 coding sequence is TGCGCCAGCAGCCCCTGGACTAGCGGGGGTGCAGATACGCAGTATTTT. The chain uses TRBV5-1 and TRBJ2-3; TRBD2 agrees at 13 bases. CDR1 and CDR2 (germline): SGHRS, YFSETQ. This CDR3 is 16 amino acids long. Unmatched junction bases numbered 6, after V lost 4 bases and J lost 4 bases.

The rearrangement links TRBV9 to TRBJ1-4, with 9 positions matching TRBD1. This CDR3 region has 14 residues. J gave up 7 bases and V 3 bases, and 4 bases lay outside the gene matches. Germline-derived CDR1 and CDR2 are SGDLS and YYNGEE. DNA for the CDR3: TGTGCCAGCAGCGCTGGGACAGGGACTGAAAAACTGTTTTTT. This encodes CASSAGTGTEKLFF.

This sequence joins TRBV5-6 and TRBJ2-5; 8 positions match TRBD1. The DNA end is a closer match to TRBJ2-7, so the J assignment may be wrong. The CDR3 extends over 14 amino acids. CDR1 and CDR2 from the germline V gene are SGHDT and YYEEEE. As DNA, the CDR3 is TGTGCCAGCAGCTGGGGGACAGGACCCTACGAGCAGTACTTC. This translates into CASSWGTGPYEQYF.

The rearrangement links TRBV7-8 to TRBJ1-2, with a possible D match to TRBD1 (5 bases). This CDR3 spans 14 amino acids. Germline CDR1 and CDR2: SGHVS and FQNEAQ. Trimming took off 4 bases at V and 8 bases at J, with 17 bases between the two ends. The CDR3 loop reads CASSYRDSRGGYTF. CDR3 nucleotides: TGTGCCAGCAGCTACCGGGACTCCCGGGGCGGCTACACCTTC.

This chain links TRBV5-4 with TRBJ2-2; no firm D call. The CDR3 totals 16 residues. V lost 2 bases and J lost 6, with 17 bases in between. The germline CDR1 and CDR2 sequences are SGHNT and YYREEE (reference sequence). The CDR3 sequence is CASSLGSRSYSGELFF. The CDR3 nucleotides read TGTGCCAGCAGCTTAGGCTCCAGGAGTTATTCCGGGGAGCTGTTTTTT.

The CDR3 DNA follows: TGTGCCATCAAGGGACAAGGGCGGATCCCTAGCACAGATACGCAGTATTTT. It translates to CAIKGQGRIPSTDTQYF. The chain recombines TRBV10-3 with TRBJ2-3; possible D gene TRBD1, 6 bases. The CDR3 runs to 17 residues. Trimming took 7 bases from V and 0 from J, leaving 20 bases between them. CDR1 is ENHRY, CDR2 SYGVKD, per germline.

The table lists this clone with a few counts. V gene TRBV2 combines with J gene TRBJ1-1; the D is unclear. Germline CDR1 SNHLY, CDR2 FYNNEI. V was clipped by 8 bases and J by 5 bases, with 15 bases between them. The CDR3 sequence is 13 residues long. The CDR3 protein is CASLLSRDTEAFF. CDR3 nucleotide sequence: TGTGCCAGCCTCCTCTCGAGGGATACTGAAGCTTTCTTT.

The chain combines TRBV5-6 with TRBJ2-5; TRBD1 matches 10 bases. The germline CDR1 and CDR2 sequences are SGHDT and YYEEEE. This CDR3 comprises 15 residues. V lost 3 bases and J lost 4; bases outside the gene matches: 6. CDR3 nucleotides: TGTGCCAGCAGCTCGTGGACAGGGGGTCCAGAGACCCAGTACTTC. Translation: CASSSWTGGPETQYF. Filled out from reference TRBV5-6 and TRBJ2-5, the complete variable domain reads DAGVTQSPTHLIKTRGQQVTLRCSPKSGHDTVSWYQQALGQGPQFIFQYYEEEERQRGNFPDRFSGHQFPNYSSELNVNALLLGDSALYLCASSSWTGGPETQYFGPGTRLLVL.

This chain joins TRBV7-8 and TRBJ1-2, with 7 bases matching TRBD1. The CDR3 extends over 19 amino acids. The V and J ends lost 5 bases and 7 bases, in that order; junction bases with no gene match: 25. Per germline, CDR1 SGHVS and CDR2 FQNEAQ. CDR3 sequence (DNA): TGTGCCAGCAGCCACATGGCAGGGGGAGCCCAAGGCTTGTTAAGTGGCTACACCTTC. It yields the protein CASSHMAGGAQGLLSGYTF.

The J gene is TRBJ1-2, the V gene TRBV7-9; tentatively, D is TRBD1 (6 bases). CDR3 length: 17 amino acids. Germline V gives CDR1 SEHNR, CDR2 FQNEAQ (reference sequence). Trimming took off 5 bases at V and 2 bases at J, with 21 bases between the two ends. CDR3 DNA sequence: TGTGCCAGCAGCGATCAGGGGCCACTCGGAGGCAACTATGGCTACACCTTC. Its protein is CASSDQGPLGGNYGYTF.